This T cell receptor (beta chain) was profiled in a study of blood T cell repertoires in COVID-19. For the study at large: Samples came from the United States, Italy and Spain, spanning acute and convalescent COVID-19. T cells, B-cell-depleted T cells, or PBMCs supplied cDNA or gDNA.

Assay: immunoSEQ multiplex PCR; the TCRdb copy retains only in-frame clones and omits some. The table records about 190,000 clones, roughly four fifths of them present only once. Sequencing was performed on peripheral blood. This receptor was taken from a woman in her sixties or seventies with active or convalescent COVID-19.

CDR3 sequence reads: CASSRRGSDEQFF. Here the CDR3 DNA reads TGTGCCAGTAGTCGCCGGGGTTCCGATGAGCAGTTCTTC. This chain connects TRBV19 to TRBJ2-1; TRBD2 is a possible D gene (5 bases). Trimming took 5 bases from V and 8 from J, leaving 13 bases between them. Germline CDR1 reads LNHDA; CDR2 reads SQIVND (reference sequence). CDR3 size: 13 residues.